Shown below are 9 T cell receptor beta chains from a single sample sequenced in a study of regulatory T cells in long-lasting Graves disease. As to time point: persistent/refractory GD, antithyroid drugs over 5 years with positive TRAb. RNA isolated from PBMCs was used to make the TCR library. Through Arm-PCR of CDR3 regions and iRepertoire HTBI primers, TCR beta libraries were built. TCRdb reanalysed the multiplex PCR reads using MiXCR and keeps one entry per CDR3 protein. Found here are about 310,000 distinct CDR3 sequences, around 21% of them singletons; the top ten hold roughly three fifths. The specimen comprised peripheral blood mononuclear cells (PBMCs), sampled when the disease was refractory, from a patient treated with antithyroid drugs. These receptors were obtained from a female donor with Graves disease.

This clonotype was detected only a few times. The chain recombines TRBV16 with TRBJ1-4; D uncertain. V lost 1 base and J 4 bases, leaving 1 base between the germline ends. The CDR3 totals 12 residues. From germline, CDR1 is KGHSY and CDR2 FQNENV. In DNA, the CDR3 is TGTGCCAGCAGCCAATATAATGAAAAACTGTTTTTT. It specifies CASSQYNEKLFF. The full variable domain, in which reference TRBV16 and TRBJ1-4 provide the parts outside the CDR3, is GEEVAQTPKHLVRGEGQKAKLYCAPIKGHSYVFWYQQVLKNEFKFLISFQNENVFDETGMPKERFSAKCLPNSPCSLEIQATKLEDSAVYFCASSQYNEKLFFGSGTQLSVL.

This clonotype was seen more than once but under ten times. This rearrangement joins TRBV5-5 to TRBJ2-5; unclear D gene. This CDR3 spans 14 amino acids. V was trimmed by 3 bases and J by 4 bases, leaving 13 bases between them. CDR1 and CDR2 from the germline V gene are SGHKS and YYEKEE (reference sequence). Written as DNA, the CDR3 is TGTGCCAGCAGCTCGGCTAGTTCCGGAGAGACCCAGTACTTC. The encoded protein is CASSSASSGETQYF.

About this clonotype itself: A read error may be the cause here, since a much bigger clone is one base away. V gene TRBV28 combines with J gene TRBJ1-3; no firm D call. CDR3 length: 14 amino acids. Germline values: CDR1 MDHEN, CDR2 SYDVKM. Trimming took 2 bases from V and 2 from J, leaving 7 bases between them. For the CDR3, the DNA is TGTGCCAGCAGTTTAACATTCGCTGGAAACACCATATATTTT. As protein: CASSLTFAGNTIYF.

There are many counts of this clonotype. The genes are TRBV27 and TRBJ1-1, with a tentative D call TRBD1 (5 bases). CDR1 and CDR2 (germline): MNHEY, SMNVEV (reference sequence). Trimming removed 7 bases from V and 5 bases from J, with 14 bases in between. This CDR3 is built from 13 residues. The CDR3 bases are TGTGCCAGCAACACTGGGACGGGGACTGAAGCTTTCTTT. The encoded protein is CASNTGTGTEAFF.

This rearrangement joins TRBV28 to TRBJ1-2; weak D call: TRBD1 (6 bases). Trimming took 5 bases from V and 7 from J, leaving 11 bases between them. The germline V gene encodes CDR1 MDHEN and CDR2 SYDVKM. CDR3 length equals 12 residues. The DNA for the CDR3 is TGTGCCAGCAGTCTCGACAGGTTTGGCTACACCTTC. Translated: CASSLDRFGYTF.

This clonotype was counted ten times or more. V gene TRBV6-2 or TRBV6-3 combines with J gene TRBJ2-6, with D perhaps matching TRBD1 (7 bases). CDR3 length: 17 amino acids. The germline V gene encodes CDR1 MNHEY and CDR2 SVGEGT. Trimming took 4 bases from V and 0 from J, leaving 13 bases between them. CDR3 sequence reads: CASSSAGQLSGANVLTF. CDR3 bases: TGTGCCAGCAGTTCGGCGGGACAGCTCTCTGGGGCCAACGTCCTGACTTTC.

This clonotype has at least ten counts. DNA of the CDR3: TGTGCCAGCAGTCGATCGGGACAGTCGGGTTATGGCTACACCTTC. Protein: CASSRSGQSGYGYTF. The chain has TRBV12-3 or TRBV12-4 and TRBJ1-2, with 7 bases lining up with TRBD1. J was trimmed by 5 bases and V by 5 bases; bases with no gene match: 11. The CDR3 runs 15 residues.

V and J are TRBV10-3 and TRBJ1-5; D gene unclear. There are 13 residues in the CDR3. The germline V gene has CDR1 ENHRY and CDR2 SYGVKD. Deletions cut 4 bases from V and 5 bases from J, with 9 bases between. In DNA form, the CDR3 reads TGTGCCATCAGTGTTGGTCCAGATCAGCCCCAGCATTTT. This translates into CAISVGPDQPQHF.

This clonotype has just a few counts. Because the CDR3 is missing its conserved closing phenylalanine or tryptophan, this is likely a read error. V and J are TRBV29-1 and TRBJ2-7, with TRBD1 matching 8 bases. The J segment lost 1 base and the V segment lost 4 bases, leaving 3 bases of the junction unmatched. The CDR3 contains 13 residues. CDR1 and CDR2 from the germline V gene are SQVTM and ANQGSEA. CDR3 DNA: TGCAGCGTTGTACAGGGGGTTTCCTACGAGCAGTACCTC. It is translated as CSVVQGVSYEQYL.